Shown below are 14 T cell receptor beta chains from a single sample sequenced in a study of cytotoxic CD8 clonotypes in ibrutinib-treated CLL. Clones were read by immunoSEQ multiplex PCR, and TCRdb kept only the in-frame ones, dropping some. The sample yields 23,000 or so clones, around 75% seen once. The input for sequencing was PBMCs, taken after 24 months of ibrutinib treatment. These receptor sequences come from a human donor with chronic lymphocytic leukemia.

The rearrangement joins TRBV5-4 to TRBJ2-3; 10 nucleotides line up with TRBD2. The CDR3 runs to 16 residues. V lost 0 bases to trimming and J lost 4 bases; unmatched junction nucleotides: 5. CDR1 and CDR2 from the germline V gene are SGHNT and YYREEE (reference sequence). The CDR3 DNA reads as TGTGCCAGCAGCTTGGCCACTAGCGGGACTTCAGATACGCAGTATTTT. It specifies CASSLATSGTSDTQYF.

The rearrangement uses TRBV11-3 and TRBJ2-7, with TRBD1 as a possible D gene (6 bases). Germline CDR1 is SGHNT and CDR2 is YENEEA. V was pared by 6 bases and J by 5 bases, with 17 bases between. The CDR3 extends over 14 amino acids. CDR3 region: CASSLNRVIHEQYF. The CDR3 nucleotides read TGTGCCAGCAGTCTTAACAGGGTTATCCACGAGCAGTACTTC.

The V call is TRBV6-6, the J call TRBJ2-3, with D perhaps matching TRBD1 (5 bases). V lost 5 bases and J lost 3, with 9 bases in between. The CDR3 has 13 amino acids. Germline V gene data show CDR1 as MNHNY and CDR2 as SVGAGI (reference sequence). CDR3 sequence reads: CASSDRETDTQYF. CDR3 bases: TGTGCCAGCAGTGACAGAGAAACAGATACGCAGTATTTT.

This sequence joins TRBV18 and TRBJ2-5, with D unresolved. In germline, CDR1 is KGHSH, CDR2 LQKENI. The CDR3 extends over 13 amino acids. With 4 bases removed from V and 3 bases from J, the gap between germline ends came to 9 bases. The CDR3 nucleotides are TGTGCCAGCTCACAGAACTCGGAAGAGACCCAGTACTTC. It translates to CASSQNSEETQYF.

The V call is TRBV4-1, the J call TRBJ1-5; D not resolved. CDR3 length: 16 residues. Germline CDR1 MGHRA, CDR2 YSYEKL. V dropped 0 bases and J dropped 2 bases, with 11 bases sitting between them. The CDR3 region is CASSQDPGGGNQPQHF. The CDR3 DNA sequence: TGCGCCAGCAGCCAAGATCCGGGTGGCGGCAATCAGCCCCAGCATTTT.

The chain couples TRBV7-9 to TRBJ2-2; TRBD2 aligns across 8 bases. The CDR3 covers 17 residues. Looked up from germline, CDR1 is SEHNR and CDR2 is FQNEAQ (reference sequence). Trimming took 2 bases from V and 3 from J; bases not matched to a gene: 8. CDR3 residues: CASSLPPGGQDTGELFF. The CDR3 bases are TGTGCCAGCAGCTTACCCCCGGGAGGGCAGGACACCGGGGAGCTGTTTTTT. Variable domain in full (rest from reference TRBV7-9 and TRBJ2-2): DTGVSQNPRHKITKRGQNVTFRCDPISEHNRLYWYRQTLGQGPEFLTYFQNEAQLEKSRLLSDRFSAERPKGSFSTLEIQRTEQGDSAMYLCASSLPPGGQDTGELFFGEGSRLTVL.

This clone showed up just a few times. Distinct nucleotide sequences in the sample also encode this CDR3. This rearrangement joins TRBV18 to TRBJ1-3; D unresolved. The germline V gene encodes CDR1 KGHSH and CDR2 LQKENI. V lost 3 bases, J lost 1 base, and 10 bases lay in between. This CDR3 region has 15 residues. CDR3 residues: CASSPTASSGNTIYF. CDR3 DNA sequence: TGTGCCAGCTCACCGACGGCTTCTTCTGGAAACACCATATATTTT.

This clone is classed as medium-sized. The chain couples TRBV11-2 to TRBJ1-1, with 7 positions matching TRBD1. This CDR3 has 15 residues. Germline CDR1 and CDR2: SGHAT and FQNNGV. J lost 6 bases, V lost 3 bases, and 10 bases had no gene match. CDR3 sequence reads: CASSFSQGGGPEAFF. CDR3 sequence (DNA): TGTGCCAGCAGCTTTAGCCAGGGGGGAGGCCCTGAAGCTTTCTTT.

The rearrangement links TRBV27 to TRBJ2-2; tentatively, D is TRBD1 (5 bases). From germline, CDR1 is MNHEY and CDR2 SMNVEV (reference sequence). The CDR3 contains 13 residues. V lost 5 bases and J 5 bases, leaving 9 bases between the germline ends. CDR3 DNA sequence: TGTGCCAGCAGTACAGGAGCGACCGGGGAGCTGTTTTTT. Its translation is CASSTGATGELFF.

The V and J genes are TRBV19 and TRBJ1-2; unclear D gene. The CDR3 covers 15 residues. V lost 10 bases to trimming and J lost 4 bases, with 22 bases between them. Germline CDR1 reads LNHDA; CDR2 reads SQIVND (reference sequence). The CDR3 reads CAIRSGFGGFYGYTF. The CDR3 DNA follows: TGTGCCATCAGGTCGGGGTTCGGTGGGTTCTATGGCTACACCTTC. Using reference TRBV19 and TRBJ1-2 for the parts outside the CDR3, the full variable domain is DGGITQSPKYLFRKEGQNVTLSCEQNLNHDAMYWYRQDPGQGLRLIYYSQIVNDFQKGDIAEGYSVSREKKESFPLTVTSAQKNPTAFYLCAIRSGFGGFYGYTFGSGTRLTVV.

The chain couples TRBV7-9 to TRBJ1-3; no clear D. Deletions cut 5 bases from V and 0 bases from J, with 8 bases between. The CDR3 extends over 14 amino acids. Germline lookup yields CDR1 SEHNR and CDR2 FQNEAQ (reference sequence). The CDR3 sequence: CASSPDISGNTIYF. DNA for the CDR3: TGTGCCAGCAGCCCTGACATCTCTGGAAACACCATATATTTT.

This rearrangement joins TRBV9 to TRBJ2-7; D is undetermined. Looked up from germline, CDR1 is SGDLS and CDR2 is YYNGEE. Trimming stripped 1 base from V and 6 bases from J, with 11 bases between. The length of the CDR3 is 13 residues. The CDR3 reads CASSVRTGREQYF. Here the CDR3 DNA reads TGTGCCAGCAGCGTAAGGACCGGGCGCGAGCAGTACTTC. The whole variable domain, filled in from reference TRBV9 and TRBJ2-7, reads DSGVTQTPKHLITATGQRVTLRCSPRSGDLSVYWYQQSLDQGLQFLIQYYNGEERAKGNILERFSAQQFPDLHSELNLSSLELGDSALYFCASSVRTGREQYFGPGTRLTVT.

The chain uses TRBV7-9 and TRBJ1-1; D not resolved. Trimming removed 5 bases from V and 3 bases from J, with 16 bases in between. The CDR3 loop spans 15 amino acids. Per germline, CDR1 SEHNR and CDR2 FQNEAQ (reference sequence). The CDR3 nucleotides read TGTGCCAGCAGCCCGTTGACAACTCCGGACACTGAAGCTTTCTTT. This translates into CASSPLTTPDTEAFF.

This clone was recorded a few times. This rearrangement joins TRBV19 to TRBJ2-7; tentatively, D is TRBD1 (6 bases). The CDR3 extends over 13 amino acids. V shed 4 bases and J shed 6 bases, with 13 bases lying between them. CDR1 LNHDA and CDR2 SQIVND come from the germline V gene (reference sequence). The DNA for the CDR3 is TGTGCCAGTAGTAGCCAGGGGATAGGCGAGCAGTACTTC. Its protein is CASSSQGIGEQYF.